What follows describes a single T cell receptor (beta chain). The antigen is unknown. Trimming removed 8 bases from V and 0 bases from J; junction bases left unmatched: 12. Germline CDR1 LNHDA, CDR2 SQIVND (reference sequence). The CDR3 has 18 amino acids. The record originates from a study of cytomegalovirus exposure and HLA in healthy donors. Study-level points and caveats: An analysis done earlier found most TCR beta V segments productive about 90% or about 30% of the time. In a later analysis, a missense DCLRE1C variant was linked to TCR beta V- and J-gene trimming. The study assumed roughly uniform donor sequencing depth for presence/absence analyses.

Primers for the PCR totalled 60 Vbeta and 13 Jbeta. TCRdb's table, derived via immunoSEQ multiplex PCR, lists solely in-frame clones and lacks some. The sample includes about 140,000 clones, about four fifths of them seen just once. Material: PBMCs. This chain links TRBV19 with TRBJ2-1; 11 bases fit TRBD2. The sequence was collected from a male donor in good health and CMV-seronegative. Written as DNA, the CDR3 is TGTGCCAGTGGCTCCCTAGCGGGGGGCTCAAGCTCCTACAATGAGCAGTTCTTC. Translated, it gives CASGSLAGGSSSYNEQFF.